This entry describes one TCR beta chain. The data were obtained in a study of blood T cell repertoires in COVID-19. Study background: There were acute and convalescent COVID-19 samples, and they came from the United States, Italy and Spain. In each case, the material was cDNA or gDNA derived from T cells, B-cell-depleted T cells, or PBMCs.

Source study methods: Nucleated cell counts were estimated from reference gene primer amplification. TCRdb's copy holds only in-frame clones and misses some; the assay was immunoSEQ multiplex PCR. The V and J calls and clone size come from that table; D and trimming were worked out from the DNA. There are fewer than 130,000 clones in the sample; approximately 92% occur only once, and about 34% lies in the top ten. The CDR3 has 14 residues. Germline V CDR1 and CDR2: SGHNT, YENEEA. Trimming removed 5 bases from V and 2 bases from J, with 12 bases in between. The sequencing sample was made of peripheral blood. This clonotype was sampled from a woman aged 80 or over with acute or convalescent COVID-19. This sequence joins TRBV11-3 and TRBJ1-1; D is possibly TRBD1 (5 bases). The chain's CDR3 is CASSQDRFNTEAFF. For the CDR3, the DNA is TGTGCCAGCAGCCAAGACAGATTCAACACTGAAGCTTTCTTT.